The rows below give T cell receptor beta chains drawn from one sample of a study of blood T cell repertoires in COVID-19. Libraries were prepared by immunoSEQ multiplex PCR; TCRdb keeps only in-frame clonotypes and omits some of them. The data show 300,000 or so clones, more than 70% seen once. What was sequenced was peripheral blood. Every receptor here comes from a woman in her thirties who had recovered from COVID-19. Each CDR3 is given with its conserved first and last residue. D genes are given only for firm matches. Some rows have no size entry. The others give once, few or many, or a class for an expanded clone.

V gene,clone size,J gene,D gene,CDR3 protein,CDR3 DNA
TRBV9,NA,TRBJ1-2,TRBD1,CASSRGTGDYGYTF,TGTGCCAGCAGCCGAGGGACAGGGGACTATGGCTACACCTTC
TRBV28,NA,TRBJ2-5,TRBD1,CASSSGQDQETQYF,TGTGCCAGCAGTTCGGGACAGGACCAAGAGACCCAGTACTTC
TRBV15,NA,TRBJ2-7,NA,CATSRGDYEQYF,TGTGCCACCAGCAGAGGCGACTACGAGCAGTACTTC
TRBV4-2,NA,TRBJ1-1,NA,CASSQAWGRTGHTEAFF,TGTGCCAGCAGCCAAGCGTGGGGGAGGACTGGGCACACTGAAGCTTTCTTT
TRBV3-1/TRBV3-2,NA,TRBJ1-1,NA,CASSLQDRNTEAFF,TGTGCCAGCAGCCTACAGGACCGAAACACTGAAGCTTTCTTT
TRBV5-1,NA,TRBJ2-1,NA,CASSLGQGMGNEQFF,TGCGCCAGCAGCTTGGGACAAGGTATGGGTAATGAGCAGTTCTTC
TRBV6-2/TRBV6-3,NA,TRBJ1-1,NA,CASSLALNTEAFF,TGTGCCAGCAGTTTAGCCTTGAACACTGAAGCTTTCTTT
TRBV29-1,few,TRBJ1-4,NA,CSVTTARRGEKLFF,TGCAGCGTGACTACAGCCAGGCGGGGGGAAAAACTGTTTTTT
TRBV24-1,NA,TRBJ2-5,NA,CATSETDRSGETQYF,TGTGCCACCAGTGAAACCGACAGGTCCGGGGAGACCCAGTACTTC
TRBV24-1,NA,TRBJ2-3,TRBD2,CATSGPGGPEDTQYF,TGTGCCACCAGTGGCCCGGGGGGGCCTGAAGATACGCAGTATTTT
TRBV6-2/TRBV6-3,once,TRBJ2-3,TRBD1,CASSYSATGGSSDTQYF,TGTGCCAGCAGTTATTCGGCAACAGGGGGCTCTTCAGATACGCAGTATTTT
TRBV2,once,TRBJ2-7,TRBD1,CASREAGGAYEQYF,TGTGCCAGCAGGGAGGCAGGGGGCGCCTACGAGCAGTACTTC
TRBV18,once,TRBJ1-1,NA,CASSANRVEVGAFF,TGTGCCAGCTCAGCCAACAGGGTTGAGGTCGGGGCTTTCTTT
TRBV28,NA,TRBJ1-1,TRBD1,CASSLWDRANARNTEAFF,TGTGCCAGCAGTTTATGGGACAGGGCCAACGCCAGGAACACTGAAGCTTTCTTT
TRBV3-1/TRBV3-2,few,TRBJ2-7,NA,CASSLQGGEQYF,TGTGCCAGCAGCCTTCAGGGGGGCGAGCAGTACTTC
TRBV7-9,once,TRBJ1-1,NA,CASSLDGRWAFF,TGTGCCAGCAGCCTAGACGGCAGGTGGGCTTTCTTT
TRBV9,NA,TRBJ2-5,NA,CASSVAQRETQYF,TGTGCCAGCAGCGTAGCGCAGCGGGAGACCCAGTACTTC
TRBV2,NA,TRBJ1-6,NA,CASRSEGGLGPNSPLHF,TGTGCCAGCAGATCTGAAGGAGGGTTAGGCCCCAATTCACCCCTCCACTTT
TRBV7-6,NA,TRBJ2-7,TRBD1,CASSLDPTGVYEQYF,TGTGCCAGCAGCTTAGATCCGACAGGGGTCTACGAGCAGTACTTC
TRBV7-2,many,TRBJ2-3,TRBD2,CASSLVGGGAGQYF,TGTGCCAGCAGCTTAGTTGGCGGGGGGGCTGGGCAGTATTTT
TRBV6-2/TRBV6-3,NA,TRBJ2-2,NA,CASSTFGAAGELFF,TGTGCCAGCAGTACCTTCGGAGCTGCCGGGGAGCTGTTTTTT
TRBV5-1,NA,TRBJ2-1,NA,CASSLIERGPNEQFF,TGCGCCAGCAGCTTAATTGAAAGAGGGCCTAATGAGCAGTTCTTC
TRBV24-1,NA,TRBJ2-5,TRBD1,CATSDLRTGVGETQYF,TGTGCCACCAGTGATTTGAGGACAGGGGTCGGCGAGACCCAGTACTTC
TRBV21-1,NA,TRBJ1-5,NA,CASKGQGPFGGNQPQHF,TGTGCCAGCAAGGGGCAGGGTCCGTTCGGTGGCAATCAGCCCCAGCATTTT
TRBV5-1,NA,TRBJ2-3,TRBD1,CASSWDRGTDTQYF,TGCGCCAGCAGCTGGGACAGGGGCACAGATACGCAGTATTTT
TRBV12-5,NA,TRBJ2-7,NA,CASGLAPSHEQYF,TGTGCTAGTGGTTTGGCCCCGTCCCACGAGCAGTACTTC
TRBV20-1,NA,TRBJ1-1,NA,CSASRLEGGNTEAFF,TGCAGTGCTAGTCGGCTGGAGGGCGGAAACACTGAAGCTTTCTTT
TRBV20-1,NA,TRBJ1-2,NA,CSGQTNYGYTF,TGCAGCGGACAGACGAACTATGGCTACACCTTC
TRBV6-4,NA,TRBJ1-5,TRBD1,CASSHRTGGIQPQHF,TGTGCCAGCAGCCACCGGACAGGGGGAATTCAGCCCCAGCATTTT
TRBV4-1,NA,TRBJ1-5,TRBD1,CASSQDFTGTGLSNQPQHF,TGCGCCAGCAGCCAAGACTTCACCGGGACAGGGTTGAGCAATCAGCCCCAGCATTTT
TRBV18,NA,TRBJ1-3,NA,CASSPLQALVAGNTIYF,TGTGCCAGCTCACCACTACAGGCCCTAGTAGCTGGAAACACCATATATTTT
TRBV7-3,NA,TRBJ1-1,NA,CASSLRAGMNTEAFF,TGTGCCAGCAGCCTCCGAGCGGGTATGAACACTGAAGCTTTCTTT
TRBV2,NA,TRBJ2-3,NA,CASSLGPNTDTQYF,TGTGCCAGCAGTCTCGGTCCTAACACAGATACGCAGTATTTT
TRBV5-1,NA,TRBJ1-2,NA,CASSLGEQGIYGYTF,TGCGCCAGCAGCTTAGGAGAACAGGGAATCTATGGCTACACCTTC
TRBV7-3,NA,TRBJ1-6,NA,CASSLGLPPYSPLHF,TGTGCCAGCAGCCTAGGACTTCCCCCGTATTCACCCCTCCACTTT
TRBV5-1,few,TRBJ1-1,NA,CASTSGGSGTEAFF,TGCGCCAGCACCTCGGGGGGGTCGGGGACTGAAGCTTTCTTT
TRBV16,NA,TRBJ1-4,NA,CASSQSLRVADNEKLFF,TGTGCCAGCAGCCAAAGTCTCAGGGTTGCAGATAATGAAAAACTGTTTTTT
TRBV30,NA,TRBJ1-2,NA,CAWSVLPGGYTF,TGTGCCTGGAGTGTACTCCCGGGTGGCTACACCTTC
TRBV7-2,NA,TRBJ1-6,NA,CASGPYNSPLHF,TGTGCCTCGGGTCCCTATAATTCACCCCTCCACTTT
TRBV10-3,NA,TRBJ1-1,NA,CAISESTREAWNTEAFF,TGTGCCATCAGTGAGTCGACTCGGGAAGCCTGGAACACTGAAGCTTTCTTT
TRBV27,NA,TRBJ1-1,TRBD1,CASEKRQGLNTEAFF,TGTGCCAGCGAGAAGCGACAGGGGTTGAACACTGAAGCTTTCTTT
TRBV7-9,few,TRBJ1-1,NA,CASRWGETEAFF,TGTGCCAGCAGATGGGGGGAGACTGAAGCTTTCTTT
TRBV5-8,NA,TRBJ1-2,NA,CASSLVGYPSGYTF,TGTGCCAGCAGCTTGGTGGGCTACCCCTCTGGCTACACCTTC
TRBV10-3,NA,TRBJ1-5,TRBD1,CAISGDRVDQPQHF,TGTGCCATCAGTGGGGACAGGGTGGATCAGCCCCAGCATTTT
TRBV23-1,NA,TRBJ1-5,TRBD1,CASSHPGQGGVSNQPQHF,TGCGCCAGCAGTCATCCGGGACAGGGAGGAGTAAGCAATCAGCCCCAGCATTTT
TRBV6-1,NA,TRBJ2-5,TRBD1,CASSELLGKGGEATQYF,TGTGCCAGCAGTGAACTCCTGGGAAAAGGGGGCGAGGCGACCCAGTACTTC
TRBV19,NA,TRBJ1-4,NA,CASSIRGEGEKLFF,TGTGCCAGTAGTATCAGGGGCGAAGGTGAAAAACTGTTTTTT
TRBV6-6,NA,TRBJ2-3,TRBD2,CASTSGLAVEADTQYF,TGTGCCAGCACTTCGGGACTAGCGGTCGAAGCAGATACGCAGTATTTT
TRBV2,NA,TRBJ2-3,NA,CASCLEPTDTQYF,TGTGCCAGCTGTCTAGAACCCACAGATACGCAGTATTTT
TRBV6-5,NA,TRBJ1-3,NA,CASRPQGAGNTIYF,TGTGCCAGCAGACCTCAGGGTGCTGGAAACACCATATATTTT
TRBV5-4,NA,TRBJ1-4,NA,CASSKGATNEKLFF,TGTGCCAGCAGCAAGGGAGCAACTAATGAAAAACTGTTTTTT